This T cell receptor beta chain is drawn from a study of T cell repertoires in cytomegalovirus infection. One entry per CDR3 protein, called by TCRdb with MiXCR from the reads. Here the sample spans approximately 990,000 distinct CDR3 sequences, approximately 31% being singletons. A word on this clonotype: Antigen unknown.

The sample was cultured CD8+ T cells from PBMCs, taken from culture after CMV antigen stimulation. The sequence was obtained from a human donor in good health (CMV status not recorded). Some clones in this sample may be carry-over from other donors' samples.

DNA for the CDR3: TGTGCCAGCAGTTACTCGATCACAGGGAACACTGAAGCTTTCTTT. It translates to CASSYSITGNTEAFF. The rearrangement links TRBV6-6 to TRBJ1-1; tentative D call: TRBD1 (5 bases). The V end lost 0 bases, the J end lost 1 base, and 9 bases lay between the germline ends. Per germline, CDR1 MNHNY and CDR2 SVGAGI (reference sequence). This CDR3 contains 15 residues.